Listed here is a single T cell receptor beta chain. This sample was included in a study of cytotoxic CD8 clonotypes in ibrutinib-treated CLL. Germline CDR1 reads SGHRS; CDR2 reads YFSETQ. The CDR3 is 14 residues long. The V end was cut by 4 bases, the J end by 7 bases, with 17 bases between. Sequenced by immunoSEQ multiplex PCR; TCRdb stores in-frame clones only, minus some. Among about 200,000 clones, roughly 65% were seen once, and the ten largest hold about 6.2%. Source: PBMCs, taken after 12 months of ibrutinib treatment. The source is a human donor with chronic lymphocytic leukemia. The chain recombines TRBV5-1 with TRBJ1-2; tentatively, D is TRBD1 (5 bases). CDR3 amino acids: CASSLGGLMGGYTF. CDR3 sequence (DNA): TGCGCCAGCAGCCTGGGGGGTTTAATGGGTGGCTACACCTTC. The full variable domain, completed using reference TRBV5-1 and TRBJ1-2, is KAGVTQTPRYLIKTRGQQVTLSCSPISGHRSVSWYQQTPGQGLQFLFEYFSETQRNKGNFPGRFSGRQFSNSRSEMNVSTLELGDSALYLCASSLGGLMGGYTFGSGTRLTVV.